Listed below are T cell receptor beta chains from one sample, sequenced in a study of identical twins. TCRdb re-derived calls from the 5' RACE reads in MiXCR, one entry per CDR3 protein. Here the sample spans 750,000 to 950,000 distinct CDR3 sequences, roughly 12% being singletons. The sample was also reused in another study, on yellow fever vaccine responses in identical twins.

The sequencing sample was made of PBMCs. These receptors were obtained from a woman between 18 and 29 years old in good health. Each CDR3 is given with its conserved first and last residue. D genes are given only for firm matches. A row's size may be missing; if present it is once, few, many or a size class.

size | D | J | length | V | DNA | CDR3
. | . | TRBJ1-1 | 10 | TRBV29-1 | TGCAGCGTGAGGGAGACTGAAGCTTTCTTT | CSVRETEAFF
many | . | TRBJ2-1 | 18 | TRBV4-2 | TGTGCCAGCAGCCAAGATCTCGGTACAGGGAGCTCCTACAATGAGCAGTTCTTC | CASSQDLGTGSSYNEQFF
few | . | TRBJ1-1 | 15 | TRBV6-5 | TGTGCCAGCAGTTACTCGACTGGGATTAACACTGAAGCTTTCTTT | CASSYSTGINTEAFF
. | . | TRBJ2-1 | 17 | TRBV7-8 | TGTGCCAGCAGCTTTGAGTGGTCTCCTAGCTCCTACAATGAGCAGTTCTTC | CASSFEWSPSSYNEQFF
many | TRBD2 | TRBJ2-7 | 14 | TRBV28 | TGTGCCAGCAGTTTTAGCGGGAGCTCCTACGAGCAGTACTTC | CASSFSGSSYEQYF
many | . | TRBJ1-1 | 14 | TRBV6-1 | TGTGCCAGCAGCGGTGGGACCTCCCCCACTGAAGCTTTCTTT | CASSGGTSPTEAFF
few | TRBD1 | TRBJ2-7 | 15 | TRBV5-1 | TGCGCCAGCAGCTTGGCCGGGGACAGGGCCTACGAGCAGTACTTC | CASSLAGDRAYEQYF
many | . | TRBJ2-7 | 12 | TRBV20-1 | TGCAGTGCATCACAGGCGGCCTACGAGCAGTACTTC | CSASQAAYEQYF
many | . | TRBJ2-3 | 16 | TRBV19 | TGTGCCAGTAGTCCCCGGGGGAGCCTCTACACAGATACGCAGTATTTT | CASSPRGSLYTDTQYF
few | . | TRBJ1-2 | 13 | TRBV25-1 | TGTGCCAGCAGTGACCGGGACACCTATGGCTACACCTTC | CASSDRDTYGYTF
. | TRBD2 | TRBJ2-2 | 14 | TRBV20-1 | TGCAGTGCCTTAGCGGGGGGGGACACCGGGGAGCTGTTTTTT | CSALAGGDTGELFF
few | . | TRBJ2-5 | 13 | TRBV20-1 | TGCAGTGCTAGAGTGGCGGGGGCAGAGACCCAGTACTTC | CSARVAGAETQYF
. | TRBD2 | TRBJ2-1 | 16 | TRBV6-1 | TGTGCCAGCAGTGACTGGACTAGCGCCTCCTACAATGAGCAGTTCTTC | CASSDWTSASYNEQFF
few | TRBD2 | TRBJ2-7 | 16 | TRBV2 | TGTGCCAGCTCGCCCGGGACTAGCGGGAGGAGCTACGAGCAGTACTTC | CASSPGTSGRSYEQYF
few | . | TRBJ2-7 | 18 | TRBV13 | TGTGCCAGCACCCATGTGAGCAGCCGTAGGGGCGGGTCCTACGAGCAGTACTTC | CASTHVSSRRGGSYEQYF
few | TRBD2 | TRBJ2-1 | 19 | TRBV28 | TGTGCCAGCAGTTTATTAGCGGGGGGCAAGACTAGCGGTTACAATGAGCAGTTCTTC | CASSLLAGGKTSGYNEQFF
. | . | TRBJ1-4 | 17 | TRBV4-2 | TGTGCCAGCAGCCCCGGGCTAGTGTGCTTCGGTACTGAAAAACTGTTTTTT | CASSPGLVCFGTEKLFF
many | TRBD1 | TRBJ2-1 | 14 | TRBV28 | TGTGCCAGCAGCGATGGGACAGTGTACAATGAGCAGTTCTTC | CASSDGTVYNEQFF
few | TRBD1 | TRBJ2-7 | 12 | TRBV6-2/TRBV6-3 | TGTGCCACCTTACAGGGGAATGGCGAGCAGTACTTC | CATLQGNGEQYF
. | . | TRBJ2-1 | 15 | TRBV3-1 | TGTGCCAGCAGCTCGCTCGGGGGGCCATCTAATGAGCAGTTCTTC | CASSSLGGPSNEQFF
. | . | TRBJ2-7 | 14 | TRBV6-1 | TGTGCCAGCATGCACCGCAGTAGGGGGTACGAGCAGTACTTC | CASMHRSRGYEQYF
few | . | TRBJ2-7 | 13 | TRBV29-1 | TGCAGCGTTGTTCGGGGTACAGACTACGAGCAGTACTTC | CSVVRGTDYEQYF
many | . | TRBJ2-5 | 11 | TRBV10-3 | TGTGCCATCAGTGTCGGGGAGACCCAGTACTTC | CAISVGETQYF
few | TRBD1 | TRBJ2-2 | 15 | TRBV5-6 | TGTGCCAGCAGTTGGGACAGGTTGAACACCGGGGAGCTGTTTTTT | CASSWDRLNTGELFF
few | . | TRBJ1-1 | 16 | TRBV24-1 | TGTGCCACCGGAGAGGGGATTGGACGATTGAACACTGAAGCTTTCTTT | CATGEGIGRLNTEAFF
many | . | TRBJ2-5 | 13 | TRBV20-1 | TGCAGTGCTAGAGATGGGGGCCAAGAGACCCAGTACTTC | CSARDGGQETQYF
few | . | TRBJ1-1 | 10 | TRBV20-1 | TGCAGTGCTAGACGAGACCTAGCTTTCTTT | CSARRDLAFF
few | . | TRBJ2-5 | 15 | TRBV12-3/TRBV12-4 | TGTGCCAGCACCCCTTTTATGGGGAGGCGAGAGACCCAGTACTTC | CASTPFMGRRETQYF
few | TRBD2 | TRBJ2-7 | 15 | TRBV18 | TGTGCCAGCTCAGGGACTAGCGGGAGTGTGTACGAGCAGTACTTC | CASSGTSGSVYEQYF
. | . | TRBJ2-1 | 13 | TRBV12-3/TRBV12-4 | TGTGCCAGCAGTTTGTTGAGCGCCGATGAGCAGTTCTTC | CASSLLSADEQFF
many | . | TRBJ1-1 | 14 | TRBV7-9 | TGTGCCAGCAGCTTAGTGACAGTCAGCACTGAAGCTTTCTTT | CASSLVTVSTEAFF
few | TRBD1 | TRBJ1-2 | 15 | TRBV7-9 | TGTGCCAGCAGCTTAGGGGACAGGGGTTCTTATGGCTACACCTTC | CASSLGDRGSYGYTF
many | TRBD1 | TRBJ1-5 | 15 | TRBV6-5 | TGTGCCAGCAGTAACACAGGGGGCGGGAATCAGCCCCAGCATTTT | CASSNTGGGNQPQHF
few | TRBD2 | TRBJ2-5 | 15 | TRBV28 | TGTGCCAGCAGTTCTCTAGCGGGGCCTGGGGAGACCCAGTACTTC | CASSSLAGPGETQYF
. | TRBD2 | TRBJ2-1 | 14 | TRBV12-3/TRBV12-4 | TGTGCCAGCAGTGGCGGGAGTAGTAGGAATGAGCAGTTCTTC | CASSGGSSRNEQFF
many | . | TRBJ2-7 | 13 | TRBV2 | TGTGCCAGCAGTGAATGGACTAACTACGAGCAGTACTTC | CASSEWTNYEQYF
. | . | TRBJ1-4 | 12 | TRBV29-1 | TGCAGCGTTGAAGTTCAAGCTGAAAAACTGTTTTTT | CSVEVQAEKLFF